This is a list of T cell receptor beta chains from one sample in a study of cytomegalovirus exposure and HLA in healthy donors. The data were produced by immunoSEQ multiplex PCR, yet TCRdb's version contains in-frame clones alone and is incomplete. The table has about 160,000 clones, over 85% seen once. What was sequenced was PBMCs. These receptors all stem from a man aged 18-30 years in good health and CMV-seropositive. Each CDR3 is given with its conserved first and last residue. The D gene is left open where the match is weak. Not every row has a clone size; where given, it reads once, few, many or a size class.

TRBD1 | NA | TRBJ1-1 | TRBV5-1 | TGCGCCAGCAGAACCGCGACAGGGTATTTGAACACTGAAGCTTTCTTT | CASRTATGYLNTEAFF
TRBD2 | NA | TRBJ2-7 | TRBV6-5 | TGTGCCAGCAGTTACTCCTGGACTAGCGGGATTTACGAGCAGTACTTC | CASSYSWTSGIYEQYF
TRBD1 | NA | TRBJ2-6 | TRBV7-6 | TGTGCCAGCAGCTTGGAGACAGGGCTGTCTGGGGCCAACGTCCTGACTTTC | CASSLETGLSGANVLTF
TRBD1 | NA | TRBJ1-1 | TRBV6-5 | TGTGCCAGCAGACGCCGGGACAGCAAGAACACTGAAGCTTTCTTT | CASRRRDSKNTEAFF
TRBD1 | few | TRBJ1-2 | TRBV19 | TGTGCCAGTAGCTACCAGACCGGGACAGGAACTTATGGCTACACCTTC | CASSYQTGTGTYGYTF
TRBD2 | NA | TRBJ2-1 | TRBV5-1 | TGCGCCAGCAGCTTGGCCGATACTAGCGGGAGTTACAATGAGCAGTTCTTC | CASSLADTSGSYNEQFF
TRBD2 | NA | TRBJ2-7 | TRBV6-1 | TGTGCCAGCAGTGAAAGGGGACTAGCTGCCTACGAGCAGTACTTC | CASSERGLAAYEQYF
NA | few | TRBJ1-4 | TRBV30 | TGTGCCTGGACACTCCATTTGGGACCCCCCGGCGGGGATGAAAAACTGTTTTTT | CAWTLHLGPPGGDEKLFF
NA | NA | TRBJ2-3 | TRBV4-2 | TGTGCCAGCAGCCAAGTTCACCTAAGCACAGATACGCAGTATTTT | CASSQVHLSTDTQYF
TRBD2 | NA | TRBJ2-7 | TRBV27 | TGTGCCAGCAGACTCAGGTGGGGGAGGGCTTCCTACGAGCAGTACTTC | CASRLRWGRASYEQYF
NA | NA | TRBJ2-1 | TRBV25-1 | TGTGCCAGCAGTGAACCTAGCCCGTATAGGAATGAGCAGTTCTTC | CASSEPSPYRNEQFF
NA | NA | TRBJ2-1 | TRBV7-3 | TGTGCCAGCAGCCAAGGGTCGGGGATCGGGTCCAATGAGCAGTTCTTC | CASSQGSGIGSNEQFF
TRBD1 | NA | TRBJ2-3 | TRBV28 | TGTGCCAGTTTTACGACCTGGGACAGGACTAGCACAGATACGCAGTATTTT | CASFTTWDRTSTDTQYF
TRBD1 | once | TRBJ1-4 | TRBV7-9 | TGTGCCAGCAGCTTAGTTGGATGGACAGGGAGGGATGAAAAACTGTTTTTT | CASSLVGWTGRDEKLFF
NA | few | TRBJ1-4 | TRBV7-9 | TGTGCCAGCAGCCCACAGGGAACTAATGAAAAACTGTTTTTT | CASSPQGTNEKLFF
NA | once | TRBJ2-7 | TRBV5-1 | TGCGCCAGCACTTTCGACACGTCTAGCACCTACGAGCAGTACTTC | CASTFDTSSTYEQYF
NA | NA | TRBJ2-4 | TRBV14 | TGTGCCAGCAGCCCAACCCAGGGGCTAGCCAAAAACATTCAGTACTTC | CASSPTQGLAKNIQYF
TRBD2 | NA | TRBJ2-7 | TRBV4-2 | TGTGCCAGCAGCCAAGTACCTGGAACTAGCGGGAGGGCCGGGACTCCTAACTACGAGCAGTACTTC | CASSQVPGTSGRAGTPNYEQYF
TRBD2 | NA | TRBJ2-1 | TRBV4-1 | TGCGCCAGCAGCCAAGAGGGACTAGCGGCCGGGGATGAGCAGTTCTTC | CASSQEGLAAGDEQFF
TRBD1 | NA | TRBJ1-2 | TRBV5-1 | TGCGCCAGCAGGGATCCCAGACAGGGGGTGCACGCTGGCTACACCTTC | CASRDPRQGVHAGYTF
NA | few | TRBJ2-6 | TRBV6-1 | TGTGCCAGCAGCGTAGCAGCTGGGGCCAACGTCCTGACTTTC | CASSVAAGANVLTF
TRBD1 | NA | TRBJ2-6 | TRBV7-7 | TGTGCTAGCAGCCCAAACAGGGGAACTGGGGCCAACGTCCTGACTTTC | CASSPNRGTGANVLTF
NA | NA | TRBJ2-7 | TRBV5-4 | TGTGCCAGCAGCTTGGGAACCCCACCCAGCTACGAGCAGTACTTC | CASSLGTPPSYEQYF
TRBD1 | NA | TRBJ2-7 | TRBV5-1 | TGCGCCAGCAGCTGGGGGACAGGGGTCTTCGACGAGCAGTACTTC | CASSWGTGVFDEQYF
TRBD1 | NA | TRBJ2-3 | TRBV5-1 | TGCGCCAGCAGCGTCTCTATACAGGGGATGGGTAGCACAGATACGCAGTATTTT | CASSVSIQGMGSTDTQYF
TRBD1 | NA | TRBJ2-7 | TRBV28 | TGTGCCAGCAGTTCGGGACAGGGGTACGAGCAGTACTTC | CASSSGQGYEQYF
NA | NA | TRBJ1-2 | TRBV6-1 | TGTGCCAGCAGGCTCGGGGGGACTGCTAACTATGGCTACACCTTC | CASRLGGTANYGYTF
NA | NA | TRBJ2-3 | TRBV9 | TGTGCCAGCAGCGTTCAGGGCACAGATACGCAGTATTTT | CASSVQGTDTQYF
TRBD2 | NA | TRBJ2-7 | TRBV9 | TGTGCCAGCAGCGTAAGCGGGAGGGCCGACGAGCAGTACTTC | CASSVSGRADEQYF
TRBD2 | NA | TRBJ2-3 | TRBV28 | TGTGCCAGCAGTTTTATCCTGACTAGCGGGATCGACGCAGATACGCAGTATTTT | CASSFILTSGIDADTQYF
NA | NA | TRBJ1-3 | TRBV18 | TGTGCCAGCTCACCACCGACGGGAAAGCCGGGAAACACCATATATTTT | CASSPPTGKPGNTIYF
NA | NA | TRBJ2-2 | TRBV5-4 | TGTGCCAGCAGCTTCCTAGATGGATGGCAGAACACCGGGGAGCTGTTTTTT | CASSFLDGWQNTGELFF
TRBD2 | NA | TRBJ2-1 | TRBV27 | TGTGCCAGCAGCAAAGATAGCGGGAGGGCCGGAAATGAGCAGTTCTTC | CASSKDSGRAGNEQFF
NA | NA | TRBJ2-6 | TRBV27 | TGTGCCAGCAGTACCATCGACAGGTGGGGCTCTGGGGCCAACGTCCTGACTTTC | CASSTIDRWGSGANVLTF
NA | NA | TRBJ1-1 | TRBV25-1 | TGTGCCAGCAGCCCAGGCCGGAACACTGAAGCTTTCTTT | CASSPGRNTEAFF
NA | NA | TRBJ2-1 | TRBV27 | TGTGCCAGCAATGGCGGGGACGCACACAATGAGCAGTTCTTC | CASNGGDAHNEQFF
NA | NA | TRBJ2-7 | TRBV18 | TGTGCCAGCTCAATGGCAGCTAGCAACTACGAGCAGTACTTC | CASSMAASNYEQYF
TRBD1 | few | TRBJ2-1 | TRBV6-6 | TGTGCCAGCAAGGACAGGGTGCTGTTCTTC | CASKDRVLFF
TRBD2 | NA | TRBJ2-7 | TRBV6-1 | TGTGCCAGCAGTGTAGGGCGGGAGGACCGAGCCTACGAGCAGTACTTC | CASSVGREDRAYEQYF
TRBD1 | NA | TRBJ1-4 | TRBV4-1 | TGCGCCAGCAGCCAAGGACAGGGGTTCAATGAAAAACTGTTTTTT | CASSQGQGFNEKLFF
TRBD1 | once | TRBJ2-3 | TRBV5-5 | TGTGCCAGCAGCCTGGGACAGGGGGTGGCAGATACGCAGTATTTT | CASSLGQGVADTQYF
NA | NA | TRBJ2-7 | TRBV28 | TGTGCCAGCAGTAGACGACAGTGGCAGGCCTACGAGCAGTACTTC | CASSRRQWQAYEQYF
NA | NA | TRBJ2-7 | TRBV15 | TGTGCCACCAGGCCGGGGCAGGGGATCTCCGAGCAGTACTTC | CATRPGQGISEQYF
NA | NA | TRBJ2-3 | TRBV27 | TGTGCCAGCAGTCCATTTCGGGGGGATACGCAGTATTTT | CASSPFRGDTQYF
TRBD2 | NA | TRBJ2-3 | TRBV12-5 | TGTGCTAGTGGTTTGAGACCTAGCGGGGAAAACACAGATACGCAGTATTTT | CASGLRPSGENTDTQYF
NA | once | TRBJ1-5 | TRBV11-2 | TGTGCCAGCAGCTCGAGTTATAGCAATCAGCCCCAGCATTTT | CASSSSYSNQPQHF